The 10 T cell receptor beta chains below come from one sample, sequenced in a study of T cell responses to AZD1222 COVID-19 vaccine. Sequencing was performed with immunoSEQ multiplex PCR; in TCRdb, only in-frame clones are kept and a portion is missing. The table shows some 120,000 clones, with 85% to 90% occurring only once. The sample in question was peripheral blood, obtained on day 0 of AZD1222 vaccination. Receptor source: an adult in good health.

The chain has TRBV2 and TRBJ1-5; D might be TRBD1 (5 bases). The germline gives CDR1 SNHLY, CDR2 FYNNEI. The CDR3 sequence is 13 residues long. Trimming left V 6 bases short and J 6 bases short, with 12 bases between. In nucleotides, the CDR3 is TGTGCCAGCAGGGGCAGGGAGGGTCAGCCCCAGCATTTT. Translated, it gives CASRGREGQPQHF.

This chain links TRBV10-3 with TRBJ1-1; D perhaps matches TRBD1 (5 bases). The V end was cut by 4 bases, the J end by 7 bases, with 13 bases between. This CDR3 comprises 13 residues. Germline-derived CDR1 and CDR2 are ENHRY and SYGVKD. Written as DNA, the CDR3 is TGTGCCATCAGTGTCGGGGGGGACGTTGAAGCTTTCTTT. Its protein is CAISVGGDVEAFF.

This chain uses TRBV27 with TRBJ1-5; no clear D gene. V gave up 6 bases and J gave up 4 bases, with 10 bases separating them. The CDR3 contains 13 residues. From germline, CDR1 is MNHEY and CDR2 SMNVEV (reference sequence). The CDR3 loop is CASRIMFNQPQHF. The CDR3, as DNA: TGTGCCAGCAGAATTATGTTTAATCAGCCCCAGCATTTT.

The gene calls are TRBV4-1 and TRBJ1-3; weak D call: TRBD1 (5 bases). The V and J ends lost 4 bases and 3 bases respectively, with 7 bases between them. The CDR3 runs to 13 residues. Germline V gives CDR1 MGHRA, CDR2 YSYEKL. The chain's CDR3 is CASSRGGGNTIYF. Here the CDR3 DNA reads TGCGCCAGCAGCCGGGGCGGTGGAAACACCATATATTTT.

The chain is built from TRBV9 and TRBJ2-3; 10 bases are shared with TRBD2. V lost 3 bases, J lost 0 bases, and 10 bases stayed unmatched. Per the germline V gene, CDR1 is SGDLS and CDR2 is YYNGEE. This CDR3 has 18 amino acids. CDR3 sequence (DNA): TGTGCCAGCAGCGCCCGGGGGACTAGCGAAGCTAGCACAGATACGCAGTATTTT. It specifies CASSARGTSEASTDTQYF.

The V and J genes are TRBV3-1 (or the pseudogene TRBV3-2) and TRBJ1-3; D might be TRBD1 (6 bases). The CDR3 loop spans 16 amino acids. CDR1 and CDR2 from the germline V gene are LGHDT and YNNKEL (reference sequence). The ends were cut back, 0 bases at V and 4 bases at J, with 13 bases in the middle. The CDR3 spells CASSQERSRGGNTIYF. Written as DNA, the CDR3 is TGTGCCAGCAGCCAAGAGAGGAGTAGGGGGGGAAACACCATATATTTT.

This clone was seen a single time. The J gene is TRBJ2-1, the V gene TRBV7-3, with 7 bases fitting TRBD2. This CDR3 has 14 amino acids. CDR1 and CDR2 (germline): SGHTA, FQGTGA. The J segment lost 0 bases and the V segment lost 5 bases, leaving 1 base of the junction unmatched. CDR3: CASSPGGSYNEQFF. The CDR3 DNA sequence: TGTGCCAGCAGCCCGGGGGGCTCCTACAATGAGCAGTTCTTC.

The chain links TRBV29-1 to TRBJ1-1; D is unresolved. Germline lookup yields CDR1 SQVTM and CDR2 ANQGSEA. The CDR3 extends over 12 amino acids. Trimming removed 8 bases from V and 1 base from J, with 11 bases in between. This chain's CDR3 is CSTRTANTEAFF. The CDR3 DNA reads TGCAGCACCCGGACGGCGAACACTGAAGCTTTCTTT.

V usage is TRBV5-4 and J usage is TRBJ1-2; tentatively, D is TRBD1 (5 bases). Trimming shortened V by 0 bases and J by 2 bases, and 5 bases separated the two germline ends. Germline CDR1 is SGHNT and CDR2 is YYREEE (reference sequence). The CDR3 extends over 13 amino acids. CDR3 bases: TGTGCCAGCAGCTTGGCAGGGAACTATGGCTACACCTTC. Encoded protein: CASSLAGNYGYTF.

The V call is TRBV11-2, the J call TRBJ2-4; 8 positions agree with TRBD2. The CDR3 has 16 amino acids. V was clipped by 1 base and J by 2 bases; unmatched bases: 4. The germline V gene encodes CDR1 SGHAT and CDR2 FQNNGV. The CDR3 DNA is TGTGCCAGCAGCTTAGCCAGCGGGAGTACCAAAAACATTCAGTACTTC. It is translated as CASSLASGSTKNIQYF.